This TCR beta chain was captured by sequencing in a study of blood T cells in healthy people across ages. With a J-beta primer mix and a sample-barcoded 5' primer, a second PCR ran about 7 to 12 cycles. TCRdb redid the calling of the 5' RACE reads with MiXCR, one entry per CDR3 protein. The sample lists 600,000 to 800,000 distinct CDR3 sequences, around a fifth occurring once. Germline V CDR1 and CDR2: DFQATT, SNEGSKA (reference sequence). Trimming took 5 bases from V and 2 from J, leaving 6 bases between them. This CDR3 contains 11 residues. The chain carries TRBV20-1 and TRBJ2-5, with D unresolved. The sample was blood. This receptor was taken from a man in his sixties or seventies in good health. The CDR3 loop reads CSALLQETQYF. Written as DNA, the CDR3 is TGCAGTGCTCTATTACAAGAGACCCAGTACTTC.